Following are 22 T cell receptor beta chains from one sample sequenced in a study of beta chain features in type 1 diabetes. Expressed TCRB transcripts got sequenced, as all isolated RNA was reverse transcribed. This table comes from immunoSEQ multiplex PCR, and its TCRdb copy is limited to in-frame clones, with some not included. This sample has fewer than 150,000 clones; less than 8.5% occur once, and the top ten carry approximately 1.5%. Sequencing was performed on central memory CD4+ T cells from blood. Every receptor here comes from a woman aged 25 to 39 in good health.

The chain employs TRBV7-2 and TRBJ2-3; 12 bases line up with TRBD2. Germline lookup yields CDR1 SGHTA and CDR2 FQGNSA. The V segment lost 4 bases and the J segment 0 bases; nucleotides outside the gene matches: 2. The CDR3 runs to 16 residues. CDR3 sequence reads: CASSYGTSGSTDTQYF. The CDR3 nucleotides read TGTGCCAGCAGCTACGGGACTAGCGGGAGCACAGATACGCAGTATTTT.

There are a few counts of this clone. CDR3 loop: CASRPAGRDTGELFF. CDR3 nucleotides: TGTGCCAGCAGACCAGCGGGAAGGGACACCGGGGAGCTGTTTTTT. The chain joins TRBV7-9 to TRBJ2-2, with 7 positions matching TRBD2. CDR3 length: 15 residues. Germline V gene lookup returns CDR1 SEHNR and CDR2 FQNEAQ (reference sequence). Germline trimming cut 6 bases from V and 3 bases from J; bases unmatched to any gene: 7.

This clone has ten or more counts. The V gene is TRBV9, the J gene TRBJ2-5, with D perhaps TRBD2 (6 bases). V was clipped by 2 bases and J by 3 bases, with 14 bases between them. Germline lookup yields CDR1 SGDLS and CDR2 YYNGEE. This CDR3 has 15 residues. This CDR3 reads CASSVSSGREETQYF. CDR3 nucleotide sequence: TGTGCCAGCAGCGTCTCATCCGGGAGAGAAGAGACCCAGTACTTC.

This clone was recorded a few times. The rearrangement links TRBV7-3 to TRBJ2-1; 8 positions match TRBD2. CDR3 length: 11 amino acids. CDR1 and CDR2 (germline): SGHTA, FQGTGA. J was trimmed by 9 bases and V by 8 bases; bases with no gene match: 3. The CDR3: CASGTSSEQFF. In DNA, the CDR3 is TGTGCCAGCGGGACTAGTAGTGAGCAGTTCTTC.

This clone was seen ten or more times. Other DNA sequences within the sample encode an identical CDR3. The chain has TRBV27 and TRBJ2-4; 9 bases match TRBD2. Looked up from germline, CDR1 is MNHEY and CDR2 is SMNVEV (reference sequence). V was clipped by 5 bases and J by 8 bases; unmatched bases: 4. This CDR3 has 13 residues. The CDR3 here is CASSLTSGDIQYF. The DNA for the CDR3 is TGTGCCAGCAGTCTGACTAGCGGAGACATTCAGTACTTC.

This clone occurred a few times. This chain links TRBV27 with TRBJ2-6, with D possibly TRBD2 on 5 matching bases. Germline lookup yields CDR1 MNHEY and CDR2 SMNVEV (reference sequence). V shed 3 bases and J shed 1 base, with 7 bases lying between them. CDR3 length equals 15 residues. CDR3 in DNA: TGTGCCAGCAGTTTTTCGGGATCTGGGGCCAACGTCCTGACTTTC. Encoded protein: CASSFSGSGANVLTF.

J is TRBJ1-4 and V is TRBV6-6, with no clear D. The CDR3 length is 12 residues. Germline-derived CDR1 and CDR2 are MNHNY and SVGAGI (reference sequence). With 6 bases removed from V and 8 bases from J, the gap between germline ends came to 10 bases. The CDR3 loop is CASSLPGEKLFF. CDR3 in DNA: TGTGCCAGCAGCCTACCGGGGGAAAAACTGTTTTTT.

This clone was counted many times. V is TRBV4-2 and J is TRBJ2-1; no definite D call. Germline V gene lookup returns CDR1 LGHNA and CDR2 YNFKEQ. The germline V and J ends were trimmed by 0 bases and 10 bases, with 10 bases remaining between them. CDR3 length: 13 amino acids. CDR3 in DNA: TGTGCCAGCAGCCAAGATTGGGCGACCGAGCAGTTCTTC. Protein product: CASSQDWATEQFF.

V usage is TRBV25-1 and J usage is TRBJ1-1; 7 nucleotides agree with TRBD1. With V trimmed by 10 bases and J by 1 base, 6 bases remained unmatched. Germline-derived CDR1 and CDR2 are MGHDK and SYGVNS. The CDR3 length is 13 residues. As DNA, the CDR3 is TGTGCCACCCGGGGACAGACGAACACTGAAGCTTTCTTT. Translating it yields CATRGQTNTEAFF.

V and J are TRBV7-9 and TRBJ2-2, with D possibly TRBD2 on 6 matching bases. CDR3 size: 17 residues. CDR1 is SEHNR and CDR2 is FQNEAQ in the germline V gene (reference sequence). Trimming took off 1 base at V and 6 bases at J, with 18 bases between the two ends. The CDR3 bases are TGTGCCAGCAGCTTAGTGTTCGGGGGTACGGACGCCGGGGAGCTGTTTTTT. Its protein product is CASSLVFGGTDAGELFF.

For the CDR3, the DNA is TGTGCCAGCAGCTTAGCTGCGGGTACAGGGGGCTACTACGAGCAGTACTTC. Its translation: CASSLAAGTGGYYEQYF. The V call is TRBV7-9, the J call TRBJ2-5; 9 bases match TRBD1. The closer fit of TRBJ2-7 to the DNA end suggests the J call may be wrong. Germline-derived CDR1 and CDR2 are SEHNR and FQNEAQ (reference sequence). The CDR3 is made up of 17 amino acids.

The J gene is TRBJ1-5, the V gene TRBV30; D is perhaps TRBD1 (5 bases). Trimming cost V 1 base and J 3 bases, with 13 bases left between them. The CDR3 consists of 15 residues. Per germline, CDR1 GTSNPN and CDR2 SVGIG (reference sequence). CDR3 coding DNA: TGTGCCTGGAGTGGACAGTTGGCCCCCAATCAGCCCCAGCATTTT. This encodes CAWSGQLAPNQPQHF.

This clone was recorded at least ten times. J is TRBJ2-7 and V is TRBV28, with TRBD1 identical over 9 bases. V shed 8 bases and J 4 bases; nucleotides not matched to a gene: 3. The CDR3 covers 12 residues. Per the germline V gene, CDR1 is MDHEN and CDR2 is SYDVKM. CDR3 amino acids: CASRQGEYEQYF. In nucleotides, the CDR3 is TGTGCCAGCCGACAGGGGGAGTACGAGCAGTACTTC. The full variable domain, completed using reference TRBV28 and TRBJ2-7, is DVKVTQSSRYLVKRTGEKVFLECVQDMDHENMFWYRQDPGLGLRLIYFSYDVKMKEKGDIPEGYSVSREKKERFSLILESASTNQTSMYLCASRQGEYEQYFGPGTRLTVT.

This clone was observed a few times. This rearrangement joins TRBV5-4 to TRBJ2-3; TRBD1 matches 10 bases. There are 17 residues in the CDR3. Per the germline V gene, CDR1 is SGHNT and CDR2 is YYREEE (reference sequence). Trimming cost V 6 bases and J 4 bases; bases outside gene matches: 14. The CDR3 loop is CASNFSPAGTGADTQYF. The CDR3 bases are TGTGCCAGCAACTTCTCACCCGCCGGGACAGGGGCAGATACGCAGTATTTT.

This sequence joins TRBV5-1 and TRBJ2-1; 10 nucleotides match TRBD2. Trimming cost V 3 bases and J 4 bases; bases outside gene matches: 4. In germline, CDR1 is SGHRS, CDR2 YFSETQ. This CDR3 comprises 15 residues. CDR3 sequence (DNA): TGCGCCAGCAGCTCGGGACTAGCGCGTTACAATGAGCAGTTCTTC. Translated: CASSSGLARYNEQFF.

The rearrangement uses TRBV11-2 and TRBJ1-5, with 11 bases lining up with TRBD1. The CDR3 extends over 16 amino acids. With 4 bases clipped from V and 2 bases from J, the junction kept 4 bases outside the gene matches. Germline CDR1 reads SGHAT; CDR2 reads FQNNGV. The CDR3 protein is CASSSGQGARNQPQHF. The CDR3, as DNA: TGTGCCAGCAGCTCCGGACAGGGGGCACGCAATCAGCCCCAGCATTTT.

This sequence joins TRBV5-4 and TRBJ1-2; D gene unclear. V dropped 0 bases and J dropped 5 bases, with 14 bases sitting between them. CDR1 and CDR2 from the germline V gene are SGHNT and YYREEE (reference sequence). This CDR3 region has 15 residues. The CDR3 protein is CASSLDPTSTYGYTF. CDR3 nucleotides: TGTGCCAGCAGCTTGGACCCCACGTCGACTTATGGCTACACCTTC.

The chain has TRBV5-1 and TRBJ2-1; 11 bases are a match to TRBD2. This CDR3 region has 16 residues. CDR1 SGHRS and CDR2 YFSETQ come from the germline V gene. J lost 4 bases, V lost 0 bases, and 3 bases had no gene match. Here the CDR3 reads CASSLATSGMYNEQFF. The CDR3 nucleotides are TGCGCCAGCAGCTTGGCGACTAGCGGGATGTACAATGAGCAGTTCTTC.

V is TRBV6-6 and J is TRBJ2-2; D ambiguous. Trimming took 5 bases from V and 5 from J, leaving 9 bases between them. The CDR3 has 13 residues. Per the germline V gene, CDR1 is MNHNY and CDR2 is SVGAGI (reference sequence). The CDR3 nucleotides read TGTGCCAGCAGTCCATACGGGACCGGGGAGCTGTTTTTT. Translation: CASSPYGTGELFF.

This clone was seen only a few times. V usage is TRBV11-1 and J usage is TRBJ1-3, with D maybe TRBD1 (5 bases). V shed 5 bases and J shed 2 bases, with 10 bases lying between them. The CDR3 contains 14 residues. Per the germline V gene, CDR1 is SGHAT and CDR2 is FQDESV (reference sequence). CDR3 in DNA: TGTGCCAGCAGCCGGGACTTCGCTGGAAACACCATATATTTT. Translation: CASSRDFAGNTIYF.

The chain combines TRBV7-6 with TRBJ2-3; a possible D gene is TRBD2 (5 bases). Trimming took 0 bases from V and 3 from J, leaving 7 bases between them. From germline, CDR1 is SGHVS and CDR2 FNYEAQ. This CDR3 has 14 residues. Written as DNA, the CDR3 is TGTGCCAGCAGCTTAGCTGGCGGGACAGATACGCAGTATTTT. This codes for CASSLAGGTDTQYF.

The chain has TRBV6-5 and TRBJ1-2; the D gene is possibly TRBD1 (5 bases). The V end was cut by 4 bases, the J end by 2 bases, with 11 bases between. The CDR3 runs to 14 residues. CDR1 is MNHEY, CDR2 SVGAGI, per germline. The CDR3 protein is CASSSGLNNYGYTF. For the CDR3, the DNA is TGTGCCAGCAGTTCGGGACTGAACAACTATGGCTACACCTTC.